This paragraph covers one T cell receptor (beta chain) sequence. This clone's antigen is unknown. Base-call qualities are not available, and no considerably larger clone is one nucleotide away. This record comes from a study of shared clonotypes between healthy human individuals (dated by TCRdb to the early 2020s). Regarding the research as a whole: A few men and two women, aged 18 to 49 years, made up the cohort. For each donor, CD4 naive and CD4 memory were each run on three plates, CD8 naive on two plates, and CD8 memory on one plate. Blood TCR repertoires of a handful of healthy adults were deeply sequenced to estimate repertoire size and the extent of clonotype sharing between individuals. To increase sequencing depth and limit assay-specific biases, different laboratories used diverse techniques to prepare libraries and sequence TCR repertoires. Per donor, leukapheresis produced somewhere between about 0.8 and 9.5 billion PBMCs.

Overall study results and their limits: Incomplete sequencing was indicated by rarefaction of sorted-subset datasets, despite the large sequencing depth. Sampling was restricted to blood, and TCR repertoires in tissue are likely to differ from TCR repertoires in blood. Pairwise subsampling led to the expectation that sequencing depth would affect the degree of clonotype sharing among donors. Sharing across a few donors was observed for approximately 5% of naive CD4, about 3.2% of naive CD8, 2% to 2.5% of memory CD4, and around 0.42% of memory CD8 clonotypes. Because the study included a small number of donors, the genetic and exposure-history diversity represented was limited. Larger estimated clonotype richness was generally found for naive subsets than for memory subsets. Compared with non-shared clonotypes, the clonotypes found in all four sorted-subset donors had higher generation probabilities.

CDR1 and CDR2, per the germline V gene (reference sequence), are PRHDT and FYEKMQ. Measured from the cysteine to the phenylalanine, the CDR3 is 17 residues long. Only CDR3 DNA is held: 51 bases, read in frame from base 1. Cut back by 5 bases and 0 bases, the V and J ends lie 18 bases apart. CD8 naive samples consisted of CD45RO-negative cells that were positively selected for CCR7, yielding a CD45RA+CCR7+ population without TemRA cells. The donors were healthy, HIV-negative adults who had no recently reported acute infections or vaccinations. Every donor was a Caucasian adult residing in Nashville, Tennessee, USA. After blood collection by leukapheresis, PBMCs were isolated using Ficoll-Histopaque density gradient centrifugation and then cryopreserved in the vapor phase of liquid nitrogen. Purity and quantity of every magnetically sorted T cell population were checked by analytical flow cytometry. Genomic DNA was isolated from each sorted fraction and quantified by UV absorbance on a Nanodrop 2000c.

TCR CDR3 regions were amplified from genomic DNA by multiplex PCR using the deep immunoSEQ assay. For each cell subset, the extracted genomic DNA was distributed evenly across all wells of several immunoSEQ 96-well plates, and each plate served as one replicate. For sorted subsets, approximately 190 ng genomic DNA, equal to 25,000 to 35,000 T cell genomes, was loaded into each replicate PCR. Purified libraries were measured with a Qubit 3.0 fluorometer, size-checked on a Bioanalyzer 2100, and measured again with the KAPA Library Quantification kit. A separate single-read 150-cycle Illumina NextSeq 550 flow cell was used to sequence each immunoSEQ 96-well plate. The published analysis was carried out like this. Because the immunoSEQ output included only junctional sequences and no quality scores, the filtering could not be the same as the filtering used for full-length reads. To assign V/J genes and CDR3, sequences were annotated using PyIR, a Python wrapper for IgBLAST v1.9, with IMGT germline references. Reads were filtered out if the reads had weak V/J assignments (E-value above 1e-6), no CDR3, stop codons, out-of-frame junctions, or ambiguous translated residues. V3J clonotypes were defined by identical inferred V gene, J gene, and CDR3 amino acid sequence. Percentage overlap between repertoires was computed as shared unique clonotypes divided by the size of the smaller repertoire. Richness of each repertoire was evaluated using RTK rarefaction, the Chao1 estimator, and Recon v2.1 estimates of unobserved clonotypes. OLGA was used to compute generation probabilities for all TCRbeta clonotypes that the gDNA method yielded from a few donors. TCRdb took over this immuneACCESS table, retaining in-frame rearrangements with V and J assigned. Such tables are incomplete; in checked studies, under half of the missing clones stem from an unresolved V gene, and the remainder is unexplained. D and trimming were read from the DNA, whereas the V and J calls and clone size are those reported in that table. The sample table shows 2 million to 2.5 million clones, and approximately 94% are seen once. 1% to 1.3% of the sample lies in the top ten.

The chain is encoded by TRBV13 joined to TRBJ2-3; a weak D assignment points to TRBD2 (6 bases agree). Sample: naive CD8+ T cells sorted from blood. The sample's cell subset or site label, in plain terms: CD45RA+CCR7+. The clonotype comes from a man aged 18 to 29 in good health. The sequence in DNA is TGTGCCAGCAGCCCGAATTCCGGCGGGGCCAGCACAGATACGCAGTATTTT. Its protein product is CASSPNSGGASTDTQYF.